The rows below give T cell receptor beta chains drawn from one sample of a study of T-cell memory formation after mild COVID-19. MiXCR, applied by TCRdb to the 5' RACE reads, yields one record per CDR3 protein. Among roughly 340,000 distinct CDR3 sequences listed, roughly 15% were seen once. Material: PBMCs or a T cell subset sorted from them (not recorded which). The receptors were gathered from a man between 18 and 29 years old who had mild COVID-19 (a few samples of this study predate the infection). Cell type and time point are not known. Each CDR3 is given with its conserved first and last residue. A D gene is named only where the DNA matches it firmly. Expanded clones get a size class; other rows say once, few or many, or leave the size out.

J gene,clone size,V gene,D gene,CDR3 DNA,CDR3 protein
TRBJ2-1,-,TRBV11-2,-,TGTGCCAGCAGCTTACATCCGGGCTCCTACAATGAGCAGTTCTTC,CASSLHPGSYNEQFF
TRBJ1-2,few,TRBV6-6,TRBD1,TGTGCCAGCAAAACAGGGGTGCAAAGGTACACCTTC,CASKTGVQRYTF
TRBJ1-4,-,TRBV20-1,TRBD1,TGCAGTGCTAGGCTGACAGGGGATTATGAAAAACTGTTTTTT,CSARLTGDYEKLFF
TRBJ2-3,few,TRBV6-2/TRBV6-3,-,TGTGCCAGCAGCGCCGTTCTAGCGAGACCTAGCACAGATACGCAGTATTTT,CASSAVLARPSTDTQYF
TRBJ1-1,-,TRBV29-1,-,TGCAGCGTTCCTGACAGTCGTGAAGCTTTCTTT,CSVPDSREAFF
TRBJ1-2,many,TRBV7-2,TRBD1,TGTGCCAGCAGCTATGACAGGGTATCCGGCTACACCTTC,CASSYDRVSGYTF
TRBJ1-2,-,TRBV12-3/TRBV12-4,-,TGTGCCAGCAGCCAGGAAGGCAACTATGGCTACACCTTC,CASSQEGNYGYTF
TRBJ2-2,-,TRBV4-2,-,TGTGCCAGCACCCTTAATGGTCCGAACACCGGGGAGCTGTTTTTT,CASTLNGPNTGELFF
TRBJ2-4,many,TRBV5-1,-,TGCGCCAGCAGCTTAGTAGGAACTTCGCATCAGAAAAACATTCAGTACTTC,CASSLVGTSHQKNIQYF
TRBJ1-5,few,TRBV6-2/TRBV6-3,-,TGTGCCAGCAGTTACTCGGTAGTGCCCCAGCATTTT,CASSYSVVPQHF
TRBJ2-3,many,TRBV7-2,-,TGTGCCAGCGGGGGAGCGGCCACAGATACGCAGTATTTT,CASGGAATDTQYF
TRBJ2-3,-,TRBV20-1,TRBD2,TGCAGTGCTAATTTTGAAGCGGGGGGGCCGGATACGCAGTATTTT,CSANFEAGGPDTQYF
TRBJ1-5,few,TRBV7-2,-,TGTGCCAGCAGCTTAGCCGGAGTTAATCAGCCCCAGCATTTT,CASSLAGVNQPQHF
TRBJ1-1,-,TRBV7-9,-,TGTGCCAGCAGCTCGTACCGGGGAGCTATGGACAGGAACACTGAAGCTTTCTTT,CASSSYRGAMDRNTEAFF
TRBJ2-7,-,TRBV5-1,-,TGCGCCAGCAGCGCGGACAGATACTACGAGCAGTACTTC,CASSADRYYEQYF
TRBJ1-1,-,TRBV18,-,TGTGCCAGCTCACCAAATCCCGGCACTGAAGCTTTCTTT,CASSPNPGTEAFF
TRBJ2-1,-,TRBV7-2,TRBD1,TGTGCCAGCAGCCCACGACAGGGGCTGGCTGAGCAGTTCTTC,CASSPRQGLAEQFF
TRBJ2-1,few,TRBV12-5,TRBD1,TGTGCTAGTGGTCCCGGGACAGCTGCCAATGAGCAGTTCTTC,CASGPGTAANEQFF
TRBJ2-3,few,TRBV9,-,TGTGCCAGCAGCGTTACTGACCACACGCAGTATTTT,CASSVTDHTQYF
TRBJ2-5,few,TRBV14,-,TGTGCCAGCAGCCAAGGGACGGGGGGCAGCGAGACCCAGTACTTC,CASSQGTGGSETQYF
TRBJ2-3,few,TRBV9,-,TGTGCCAGCAGCGTCTCTAGAGATACGCAGTATTTT,CASSVSRDTQYF
TRBJ2-7,-,TRBV6-2/TRBV6-3,-,TGTGCCAGCAGTTATGGGGGGGCCTCCTCCAGGGAGCAGTACTTC,CASSYGGASSREQYF
TRBJ2-1,few,TRBV7-3,-,TGTGCCAGCAGCTTAACTCGGGACTCCTTCTCCAACGAGCAGTTCTTC,CASSLTRDSFSNEQFF
TRBJ2-3,-,TRBV6-5,-,TGTGCCAGCAGTTACTACCCCCCGGGCACAGATACGCAGTATTTT,CASSYYPPGTDTQYF
TRBJ2-7,-,TRBV9,-,TGTGCCAGCAGCGCACCGGGACCCACGTCCGAGCAGTACTTC,CASSAPGPTSEQYF
TRBJ2-7,-,TRBV20-1,-,TGCAGTGCTAGGGAATCCTACGAGCAGTACTTC,CSARESYEQYF
TRBJ1-2,many,TRBV6-1,TRBD1,TGTGCCAGCAGCGCAACAGGGGGAGCTAACTATGGCTACACCTTC,CASSATGGANYGYTF
TRBJ1-1,few,TRBV20-1,-,TGCAGTGTTCCGGGCACCTCAAACACTGAAGCTTTCTTT,CSVPGTSNTEAFF
TRBJ2-3,-,TRBV20-1,-,TGCAGTGCTGGAAACAGGGCAGATACGCAGTATTTT,CSAGNRADTQYF
TRBJ1-4,-,TRBV20-1,TRBD1,TGCAGTGCTAGAGATGGGATCAGGGGGCCTTTCGAAAAACTGTTTTTT,CSARDGIRGPFEKLFF
TRBJ2-3,few,TRBV4-1,TRBD2,TGCGCCAGCAAAGGCCTAGCGGGGGGGTCAATGCAGTATTTT,CASKGLAGGSMQYF
TRBJ1-2,-,TRBV18,-,TGTGCCAGCTCACCACCGTCGATGGGGGGTTCAAACTATGGCTACACCTTC,CASSPPSMGGSNYGYTF
TRBJ2-4,few,TRBV7-2,-,TGTGCCAGCAGCTTATATGCCAAAAACATTCAGTACTTC,CASSLYAKNIQYF
TRBJ1-2,-,TRBV7-2,TRBD1,TGTGCCAGCAGCTTAGATTGGGGACAGAACTATGGCTACACCTTC,CASSLDWGQNYGYTF
TRBJ2-1,-,TRBV5-1,TRBD1,TGCGCCAGCAGCCCGGGGACAGTTGCCTACAATGAGCAGTTCTTC,CASSPGTVAYNEQFF
TRBJ2-7,-,TRBV15,-,TGTGCCACCAGCGAATTTAGGACGTCCAACGAGCAGTACTTC,CATSEFRTSNEQYF
TRBJ2-1,few,TRBV7-2,TRBD2,TGTGCCAGCAGCCGAGGACTAGCCAGCGATGAGCAGTTCTTC,CASSRGLASDEQFF